The rows below give T cell receptor beta chains drawn from one sample of a study of CD8+ T cells in alopecia areata. Sequencing used immunoSEQ multiplex PCR; TCRdb keeps in-frame clones, though not all of them. Altogether 210,000 or so clones are present, under 70% being singletons, with the ten largest covering 0.95% to 1.5%. Source: CD4+ T cells sorted from blood, taken at week 44, from a patient treated with tofacitinib. These receptors all come from a human donor with alopecia areata. Both conserved end residues are part of each CDR3. Fields, in order: J gene, clone size, V gene, D gene, CDR3 protein, CDR3 DNA. D genes are given only for firm matches. Rows give clone size only sometimes, using once, few, many, or a class for an expanded clone.

TRBJ2-1,.,TRBV10-3,TRBD2,CAISVLAGENEQFF,TGTGCCATCAGTGTACTAGCGGGGGAAAATGAGCAGTTCTTC
TRBJ2-3,.,TRBV29-1,TRBD2,CSVVSGGYSDTQYF,TGCAGCGTTGTTAGCGGGGGTTACTCAGATACGCAGTATTTT
TRBJ2-7,.,TRBV6-5,TRBD1,CASRGQGTSSYEQYF,TGTGCCAGCAGAGGACAGGGGACGAGCTCCTACGAGCAGTACTTC
TRBJ1-1,.,TRBV30,.,CAWRRGWDTEAFF,TGTGCCTGGAGGAGGGGATGGGACACTGAAGCTTTCTTT
TRBJ1-6,.,TRBV30,.,CAWDSVTNSPLHF,TGTGCCTGGGACAGTGTAACCAATTCACCCCTCCACTTT
TRBJ2-5,.,TRBV5-6,.,CASSLGRGSQETQYF,TGTGCCAGCAGCTTGGGACGGGGAAGCCAAGAGACCCAGTACTTC
TRBJ2-3,.,TRBV29-1,.,CSVRTQITDTQYF,TGCAGCGTCCGGACACAGATCACAGATACGCAGTATTTT
TRBJ1-2,.,TRBV5-6,.,CASSLYNYGYTF,TGTGCCAGCAGCTTGTATAACTATGGCTACACCTTC
TRBJ1-1,few,TRBV15,TRBD1,CATSKGTGKGGTEAFF,TGTGCCACCAGCAAAGGGACAGGGAAAGGGGGCACTGAAGCTTTCTTT
TRBJ2-3,.,TRBV11-2,.,CASNSPGRGTQYF,TGTGCCAGCAACTCCCCAGGGCGTGGTACGCAGTATTTT
TRBJ1-1,.,TRBV7-2,.,CASRGRANEAFF,TGTGCCAGCAGGGGAAGGGCGAATGAAGCTTTCTTT
TRBJ1-2,.,TRBV28,.,CASSLNYGYTF,TGTGCCAGCAGTTTAAACTATGGCTACACCTTC
TRBJ1-6,.,TRBV30,.,CAWSEGSPLHF,TGTGCCTGGAGTGAAGGGTCACCCCTCCACTTT
TRBJ2-7,.,TRBV5-4,TRBD1,CASQDRLLSYEQYF,TGTGCCAGCCAGGACAGGTTATTATCCTACGAGCAGTACTTC
TRBJ2-1,.,TRBV5-1,.,CASMKGDAYNEQFF,TGCGCCAGCATGAAGGGGGACGCCTACAATGAGCAGTTCTTC
TRBJ2-2,few,TRBV19,TRBD1,CASSRDRGSSGELFF,TGTGCCAGTAGTCGGGACAGGGGGTCATCCGGGGAGCTGTTTTTT
TRBJ1-5,.,TRBV2,.,CASSEDQQPQHF,TGTGCCAGCAGTGAAGACCAACAGCCCCAGCATTTT
TRBJ2-5,few,TRBV15,.,CATSKNLRVAKAETQYF,TGTGCCACCAGCAAGAACCTCCGGGTGGCCAAAGCAGAGACCCAGTACTTC
TRBJ2-5,once,TRBV13,.,CASSLSGEQETQYF,TGTGCCAGCAGCTTGTCAGGGGAGCAAGAGACCCAGTACTTC
TRBJ2-5,.,TRBV30,.,CAWSFKGGLGETQYF,TGTGCCTGGAGTTTCAAGGGGGGCCTGGGAGAGACCCAGTACTTC
TRBJ1-1,.,TRBV4-1,.,CASSQGETRNTEAFF,TGCGCCAGCAGCCAAGGGGAGACCCGGAACACTGAAGCTTTCTTT
TRBJ1-6,.,TRBV4-3,.,CASSQEERTANSPLHF,TGCGCCAGCAGCCAAGAAGAGAGGACAGCCAATTCACCCCTCCACTTT
TRBJ1-6,.,TRBV4-2,.,CASSQEQGSSSPLHF,TGTGCCAGCAGCCAAGAACAAGGGTCTTCTTCACCCCTCCACTTT
TRBJ2-3,.,TRBV7-8,TRBD1,CASSTIGQGIPDTQYF,TGTGCCAGCAGCACCATCGGACAGGGAATCCCAGATACGCAGTATTTT
TRBJ2-2,once,TRBV30,TRBD2,CAWRARTGGTGELFF,TGTGCCTGGAGGGCCCGTACGGGGGGAACCGGGGAGCTGTTTTTT
TRBJ2-1,few,TRBV29-1,TRBD1,CSVAKGQGTEQFF,TGCAGCGTTGCAAAGGGACAGGGGACTGAGCAGTTCTTC
TRBJ1-2,.,TRBV30,TRBD1,CAWSTGQGLGYTF,TGTGCCTGGAGCACGGGACAGGGGCTCGGCTACACCTTC
TRBJ1-6,.,TRBV5-6,.,CASSTGFSPLHF,TGTGCCAGCAGCACAGGGTTTTCACCCCTCCACTTT
TRBJ2-3,few,TRBV2,.,CASSEVFPTDTQYF,TGTGCCAGCAGTGAAGTCTTCCCCACAGATACGCAGTATTTT
TRBJ1-2,.,TRBV6-5,.,CASSYDLVKGGYTF,TGTGCCAGCAGTTACGACCTAGTTAAAGGGGGCTACACCTTC
TRBJ1-4,.,TRBV19,.,CASMMGVNAEKLFF,TGTGCCAGTATGATGGGAGTTAATGCGGAAAAACTGTTTTTT
TRBJ2-7,.,TRBV15,.,CATSREVGYEQYF,TGTGCCACCAGCAGAGAGGTCGGCTACGAGCAGTACTTC
TRBJ1-2,.,TRBV29-1,.,CSAKTGYGYTF,TGCAGCGCTAAGACAGGCTATGGCTACACCTTC
TRBJ1-4,.,TRBV27,.,CASSSMIATNEKLFF,TGTGCCAGCAGTTCCATGATTGCAACTAATGAAAAACTGTTTTTT
TRBJ2-3,.,TRBV5-1,.,CASSLALSTDTQYF,TGCGCCAGCAGCTTGGCCCTTAGCACAGATACGCAGTATTTT
TRBJ2-5,.,TRBV25-1,TRBD1,CASSVGTGQETQYF,TGTGCCAGCAGTGTGGGGACAGGGCAAGAGACCCAGTACTTC
TRBJ1-6,once,TRBV30,.,CAWSAPGSSPLHF,TGTGCCTGGAGTGCGCCAGGCAGTTCACCCCTCCACTTT
TRBJ1-4,few,TRBV29-1,.,CSVGRSADEKLFF,TGCAGCGTTGGGAGGAGTGCAGATGAAAAACTGTTTTTT
TRBJ1-1,.,TRBV18,.,CASSPPGVGPGNTEAFF,TGTGCCAGCTCACCACCAGGTGTCGGGCCGGGGAACACTGAAGCTTTCTTT
TRBJ1-5,.,TRBV30,.,CAWSVSGAQPQHF,TGTGCCTGGAGTGTAAGCGGGGCTCAGCCCCAGCATTTT
TRBJ2-1,once,TRBV5-4,.,CATMSGQTYNEQFF,TGTGCCACCATGAGCGGACAGACATACAATGAGCAGTTCTTC
TRBJ2-1,.,TRBV9,TRBD1,CASSVGRDRNNEQFF,TGTGCCAGCAGCGTCGGCCGGGACAGGAACAATGAGCAGTTCTTC
TRBJ1-1,.,TRBV29-1,.,CSVVRGLGLPEAFF,TGCAGCGTTGTGCGGGGCCTGGGACTCCCTGAAGCTTTCTTT
TRBJ2-1,.,TRBV29-1,TRBD1,CSVSSSRQGVNEQFF,TGCAGCGTTTCTAGCTCGAGACAGGGAGTGAATGAGCAGTTCTTC
TRBJ1-6,.,TRBV2,.,CASREEWDSPLHF,TGTGCCAGCAGAGAAGAGTGGGATTCACCCCTCCACTTT
TRBJ1-1,.,TRBV27,TRBD1,CASRGQNANTEAFF,TGTGCCAGCAGGGGACAGAACGCGAACACTGAAGCTTTCTTT
TRBJ1-2,.,TRBV7-3,TRBD1,CASSTGQGSGYTF,TGTGCCAGCAGTACTGGACAGGGCTCGGGCTACACCTTC
TRBJ2-2,few,TRBV10-1,TRBD1,CASKQGRNTGELFF,TGCGCCAGCAAACAGGGGCGAAACACCGGGGAGCTGTTTTTT
TRBJ1-2,many,TRBV28,.,CATREANGYTF,TGTGCCACCCGTGAGGCGAATGGCTACACCTTC
TRBJ1-5,.,TRBV10-3,.,CATTHGENQPQHF,TGTGCCACCACCCATGGGGAAAATCAGCCCCAGCATTTT
TRBJ2-1,.,TRBV19,TRBD1,CASSPRDRVVNEQFF,TGTGCCAGTAGTCCTCGGGACAGGGTTGTGAATGAGCAGTTCTTC
TRBJ2-5,once,TRBV2,.,CASRKRVQETQYF,TGTGCCAGCAGAAAAAGAGTGCAAGAGACCCAGTACTTC
TRBJ1-2,.,TRBV29-1,TRBD1,CSGRWTGLDGYTF,TGCAGCGGCCGATGGACAGGGCTTGATGGCTACACCTTC
TRBJ2-4,few,TRBV21-1,.,CASSEIGGNIQYF,TGTGCCAGCAGCGAGATCGGGGGTAACATTCAGTACTTC
TRBJ1-5,.,TRBV3-1/TRBV3-2,.,CAGTRPQHF,TGTGCCGGAACACGGCCCCAGCATTTT
TRBJ1-6,.,TRBV7-2,.,CASSPTGMSPLHF,TGTGCCAGCAGCCCCACTGGGATGTCACCCCTCCACTTT
TRBJ2-2,.,TRBV14,.,CASSQRGTETPTGELFF,TGTGCCAGCAGCCAACGGGGGACCGAGACCCCAACCGGGGAGCTGTTTTTT